The 24 T cell receptor beta chains listed next were all sequenced from one sample in a study of blood T cell repertoires in COVID-19. Sequencing was performed with immunoSEQ multiplex PCR; in TCRdb, only in-frame clones are kept and a portion is missing. The sample consists of 150,000 or so clones, about 80% of them appearing once. Input material: PBMCs or T cells enriched from blood (not recorded which). The origin of the receptors is a man aged 45-65 years who had recovered from COVID-19.

CDR3 loop: CSVRGQYGYTF. CDR3 DNA: TGCAGCGTACGAGGGCAGTATGGCTACACCTTC. The chain couples TRBV29-1 to TRBJ1-2, with D hard to call. CDR3 size: 11 residues. Germline CDR1 and CDR2: SQVTM and ANQGSEA. Deletions cut 6 bases from V and 5 bases from J, with 10 bases between.

This clone was counted only a few times. The chain carries TRBV5-1 and TRBJ2-1; D might be TRBD2 (5 bases). Trimming left V 4 bases short and J 1 base short, with 15 bases between. Germline CDR1 is SGHRS and CDR2 is YFSETQ. CDR3 size: 16 residues. The CDR3 region is CASSPGGRTSYNEQFF. CDR3 DNA: TGCGCCAGCAGCCCGGGCGGGCGCACTTCCTACAATGAGCAGTTCTTC.

The V call is TRBV11-2, the J call TRBJ1-4, with D maybe TRBD1 (5 bases). The CDR3 runs to 12 residues. CDR1 is SGHAT and CDR2 is FQNNGV in the germline V gene. V shed 5 bases and J shed 8 bases, with 9 bases lying between them. The CDR3 region has the DNA TGTGCCAGCAGCCTTCGGGGGGAAAAACTGTTTTTT. Translated: CASSLRGEKLFF.

The chain links TRBV7-9 to TRBJ1-4, with D hard to call. V was cut by 1 base and J by 7 bases, with 10 bases left in between. Germline CDR1 is SEHNR and CDR2 is FQNEAQ (reference sequence). The length of the CDR3 is 14 residues. The CDR3 sequence: CASSLGGAGEKLFF. CDR3 DNA sequence: TGTGCCAGCAGCTTAGGAGGAGCCGGTGAAAAACTGTTTTTT.

The chain links TRBV10-3 to TRBJ2-2; no clear D gene. Germline V gene lookup returns CDR1 ENHRY and CDR2 SYGVKD. Deletions cut 2 bases from V and 3 bases from J, with 4 bases between. The CDR3 totals 13 residues. For the CDR3, the DNA is TGTGCCATCAGTGAGCGGGACACCGGGGAGCTGTTTTTT. It encodes CAISERDTGELFF.

The chain uses TRBV20-1 and TRBJ1-1; 7 bases are shared with TRBD1. This CDR3 is 14 amino acids long. Germline V gives CDR1 DFQATT, CDR2 SNEGSKA (reference sequence). Trimming cost V 3 bases and J 2 bases; bases outside gene matches: 6. CDR3 in amino acids: CSASLQGGNTEAFF. In nucleotides, the CDR3 is TGCAGTGCTAGTCTCCAGGGGGGAAACACTGAAGCTTTCTTT.

This clone has a single count. CDR3 sequence: CSAGEGTEAFF. The CDR3 nucleotides read TGCAGTGCAGGGGAAGGGACTGAAGCTTTCTTT. The V gene is TRBV20-1, the J gene TRBJ1-1; possibly TRBD1 for D (5 bases). The germline V gene has CDR1 DFQATT and CDR2 SNEGSKA (reference sequence). The CDR3 totals 11 residues. Trimming removed 6 bases at V and 5 bases at J, with 10 bases between.

V and J are TRBV4-2 and TRBJ2-7, with TRBD2 as a possible D gene (6 bases). The CDR3 length is 16 residues. The V end was cut by 0 bases, the J end by 6 bases, with 18 bases between. The germline CDR1 and CDR2 sequences are LGHNA and YNFKEQ. CDR3: CASSQEGPGRPGEQYF. CDR3 bases: TGTGCCAGCAGCCAAGAGGGACCGGGGAGGCCTGGCGAGCAGTACTTC.

The V gene is TRBV28, the J gene TRBJ1-6; D gene unclear. Looked up from germline, CDR1 is MDHEN and CDR2 is SYDVKM. V lost 7 bases to trimming and J lost 0 bases, with 13 bases between them. The CDR3 totals 16 residues. The DNA of the CDR3 is TGTGCCAGCACCGTAGGAGGGAGCTCCTATAATTCACCCCTCCACTTT. Its translation is CASTVGGSSYNSPLHF.

V is TRBV11-2 and J is TRBJ2-1, with D possibly TRBD1 on 6 matching bases. The CDR3 has 16 residues. Germline CDR1 and CDR2: SGHAT and FQNNGV. Trimming took off 5 bases at V and 4 bases at J, with 18 bases between the two ends. The CDR3 here is CASSHPPLGAYNEQFF. CDR3 nucleotides: TGTGCCAGCAGCCACCCGCCTTTGGGGGCGTACAATGAGCAGTTCTTC.

The chain links TRBV4-1 to TRBJ2-7; 10 positions match TRBD2. The CDR3 sequence is 16 residues long. Losses at the gene ends were 4 bases for V and 0 bases for J; bases not matched to a gene: 6. Germline loops: CDR1 MGHRA, CDR2 YSYEKL. This CDR3 reads CASSPSGGALSYEQYF. CDR3 DNA: TGCGCCAGCAGCCCCAGCGGGGGGGCCCTCTCCTACGAGCAGTACTTC.

The chain employs TRBV7-3 and TRBJ1-1; 8 positions match TRBD1. This CDR3 is built from 15 residues. CDR1 and CDR2 from the germline V gene are SGHTA and FQGTGA. V dropped 5 bases and J dropped 3; count of bases not matched to a gene: 8. CDR3 in DNA: TGTGCCAGCAGCGCCTCCAGGGGGCGCGACACTGAAGCTTTCTTT. This encodes CASSASRGRDTEAFF.

V and J are TRBV2 and TRBJ1-1; 10 nucleotides line up with TRBD1. V was clipped by 11 bases and J by 5 bases; unmatched bases: 5. CDR3 length: 12 amino acids. Germline V gene data show CDR1 as SNHLY and CDR2 as FYNNEI. The CDR3 region is CAGGQGETEAFF. The CDR3 nucleotides are TGTGCCGGAGGACAGGGGGAAACTGAAGCTTTCTTT.

The chain is built from TRBV6-6 and TRBJ1-6; TRBD1 matches 9 bases. Germline-derived CDR1 and CDR2 are MNHNY and SVGAGI (reference sequence). The CDR3 totals 17 residues. The V segment lost 5 bases and the J segment 4 bases; nucleotides outside the gene matches: 9. CDR3 sequence (DNA): TGTGCCAGCAGTGGATCGCCTGGACAGGGGTATAATTCACCCCTCCACTTT. Translating gives CASSGSPGQGYNSPLHF.

The genes are TRBV25-1 and TRBJ2-7; weak D call: TRBD1 (5 bases). The germline V and J ends were trimmed by 3 bases and 1 base, with 13 bases remaining between them. Germline CDR1 is MGHDK and CDR2 is SYGVNS. This CDR3 has 15 amino acids. CDR3 protein: CASSDHTGLSYEQYF. The DNA of the CDR3 is TGTGCCAGCAGTGATCACACAGGTCTTTCCTACGAGCAGTACTTC.

V is TRBV10-3 and J is TRBJ1-1; TRBD1 agrees at 8 bases. The V gene end was trimmed by 3 bases and the J gene end by 8 bases; junction bases not matched to a gene: 8. The CDR3 has 14 amino acids. CDR1 is ENHRY, CDR2 SYGVKD, per germline. Here the CDR3 DNA reads TGTGCCATCAGTGATATCGGACAGGGTGAAGAAGCTTTCTTT. It yields the protein CAISDIGQGEEAFF.

This clone occurred once. The rearrangement uses TRBV11-2 and TRBJ1-3, with 9 bases identical to TRBD1. V lost 5 bases, J lost 2 bases, and 4 bases stayed unmatched. CDR3 length equals 15 residues. Germline loops: CDR1 SGHAT, CDR2 FQNNGV. DNA for the CDR3: TGTGCCAGCAGCCCGGGACAGGGACCTGGAAACACCATATATTTT. It encodes CASSPGQGPGNTIYF.

The gene calls are TRBV12-3 or TRBV12-4 and TRBJ2-5; D remains ambiguous. The CDR3 consists of 11 residues. Trimming left V 4 bases short and J 5 bases short, with 5 bases between. The CDR3 bases are TGTGCCAGCAGTTGGCAGGAGACCCAGTACTTC. This encodes CASSWQETQYF.

The gene calls are TRBV3-1 (or the pseudogene TRBV3-2) and TRBJ2-5; D is possibly TRBD2 (5 bases). This CDR3 is 14 amino acids long. In germline, CDR1 is LGHDT, CDR2 YNNKEL (reference sequence). V dropped 2 bases and J dropped 1 base, with 8 bases sitting between them. The CDR3 nucleotides are TGTGCCAGCAGCCAAAGCGGCCCCCAAGAGACCCAGTACTTC. Translated, it gives CASSQSGPQETQYF.

The rearrangement links TRBV6-2 or TRBV6-3 to TRBJ2-2, with D possibly being TRBD2 (5 bases). The CDR3 is made up of 15 amino acids. Deletions cut 0 bases from V and 5 bases from J, with 10 bases between. Germline values: CDR1 MNHEY, CDR2 SVGEGT. The CDR3 loop is CASSYSRGSTGELFF. The DNA for the CDR3 is TGTGCCAGCAGTTACTCCCGAGGGTCTACCGGGGAGCTGTTTTTT.

V usage is TRBV4-1 and J usage is TRBJ1-2; 8 nucleotides align to TRBD1. The V gene end was trimmed by 2 bases and the J gene end by 4 bases; junction bases not matched to a gene: 6. Germline values: CDR1 MGHRA, CDR2 YSYEKL. This CDR3 is built from 15 residues. The CDR3 loop reads CASSQQTGASYGYTF. The CDR3 coding sequence is TGCGCCAGCAGCCAACAGACAGGGGCCAGCTATGGCTACACCTTC.

This clone was recorded once. One end of the junction varies from germline; a read error may be responsible. The rearrangement joins TRBV2 to TRBJ1-5; TRBD1 is a possible D gene (6 bases). The CDR3 is 13 residues long. CDR1 is SNHLY and CDR2 is FYNNEI in the germline V gene. The CDR3 sequence is CASKGDSNQPQHF. The CDR3 DNA sequence: TGTGCTAGCAAGGGGGATAGCAATCAGCCCCAGCATTTT.

The chain uses TRBV7-3 and TRBJ2-7; TRBD1 matches at 9 bases. The CDR3 length is 13 residues. Unmatched junction bases numbered 3, after V lost 5 bases and J lost 4 bases. Germline lookup yields CDR1 SGHTA and CDR2 FQGTGA. The CDR3 region is CASSVDRGYEQYF. As DNA, the CDR3 is TGTGCCAGCAGCGTGGACAGGGGTTACGAGCAGTACTTC.

The chain employs TRBV5-4 and TRBJ2-2; TRBD1 agrees at 9 bases. CDR3 length: 15 residues. After removal of 5 bases from V and 4 bases from J, the junction contained 6 bases not matched to a gene. Germline values: CDR1 SGHNT, CDR2 YYREEE (reference sequence). Here the CDR3 reads CASSWDRDFTGELFF. For the CDR3, the DNA is TGTGCCAGCAGTTGGGACAGGGATTTCACCGGGGAGCTGTTTTTT.